The clone carrying this TCR beta chain was found a few times. What it recognizes is unknown. The data derive from a study of identical twins. Regarding the study as a whole: Abundant cord blood beta clonotypes carried fewer insertions; memory repertoires showed none.

A single record per CDR3 protein comes from TCRdb applying MiXCR to the 5' RACE reads. Among 750,000 to 950,000 distinct CDR3 sequences listed, 9% to 15% were seen once. This CDR3 spans 15 amino acids. Germline loops: CDR1 SGHVS, CDR2 FQNEAQ. V was cut by 1 base and J by 3 bases, with 11 bases left in between. The same sample was also studied in work on yellow fever vaccine responses in identical twins.

This chain uses TRBV7-8 with TRBJ2-3; perhaps TRBD2 as D (5 bases). Sequencing was done on a sample of PBMCs. This receptor was identified in a woman aged 18-29 years in good health. The CDR3 sequence is CASSLEPGFTDTQYF. The CDR3 nucleotides are TGTGCCAGCAGCTTAGAGCCGGGGTTTACAGATACGCAGTATTTT. The variable domain in full, completed from reference TRBV7-8 and TRBJ2-3, reads GAGVSQSPRYKVAKRGQDVALRCDPISGHVSLFWYQQALGQGPEFLTYFQNEAQLDKSGLPSDRFFAERPEGSVSTLKIQRTQQEDSAVYLCASSLEPGFTDTQYFGPGTRLTVL.